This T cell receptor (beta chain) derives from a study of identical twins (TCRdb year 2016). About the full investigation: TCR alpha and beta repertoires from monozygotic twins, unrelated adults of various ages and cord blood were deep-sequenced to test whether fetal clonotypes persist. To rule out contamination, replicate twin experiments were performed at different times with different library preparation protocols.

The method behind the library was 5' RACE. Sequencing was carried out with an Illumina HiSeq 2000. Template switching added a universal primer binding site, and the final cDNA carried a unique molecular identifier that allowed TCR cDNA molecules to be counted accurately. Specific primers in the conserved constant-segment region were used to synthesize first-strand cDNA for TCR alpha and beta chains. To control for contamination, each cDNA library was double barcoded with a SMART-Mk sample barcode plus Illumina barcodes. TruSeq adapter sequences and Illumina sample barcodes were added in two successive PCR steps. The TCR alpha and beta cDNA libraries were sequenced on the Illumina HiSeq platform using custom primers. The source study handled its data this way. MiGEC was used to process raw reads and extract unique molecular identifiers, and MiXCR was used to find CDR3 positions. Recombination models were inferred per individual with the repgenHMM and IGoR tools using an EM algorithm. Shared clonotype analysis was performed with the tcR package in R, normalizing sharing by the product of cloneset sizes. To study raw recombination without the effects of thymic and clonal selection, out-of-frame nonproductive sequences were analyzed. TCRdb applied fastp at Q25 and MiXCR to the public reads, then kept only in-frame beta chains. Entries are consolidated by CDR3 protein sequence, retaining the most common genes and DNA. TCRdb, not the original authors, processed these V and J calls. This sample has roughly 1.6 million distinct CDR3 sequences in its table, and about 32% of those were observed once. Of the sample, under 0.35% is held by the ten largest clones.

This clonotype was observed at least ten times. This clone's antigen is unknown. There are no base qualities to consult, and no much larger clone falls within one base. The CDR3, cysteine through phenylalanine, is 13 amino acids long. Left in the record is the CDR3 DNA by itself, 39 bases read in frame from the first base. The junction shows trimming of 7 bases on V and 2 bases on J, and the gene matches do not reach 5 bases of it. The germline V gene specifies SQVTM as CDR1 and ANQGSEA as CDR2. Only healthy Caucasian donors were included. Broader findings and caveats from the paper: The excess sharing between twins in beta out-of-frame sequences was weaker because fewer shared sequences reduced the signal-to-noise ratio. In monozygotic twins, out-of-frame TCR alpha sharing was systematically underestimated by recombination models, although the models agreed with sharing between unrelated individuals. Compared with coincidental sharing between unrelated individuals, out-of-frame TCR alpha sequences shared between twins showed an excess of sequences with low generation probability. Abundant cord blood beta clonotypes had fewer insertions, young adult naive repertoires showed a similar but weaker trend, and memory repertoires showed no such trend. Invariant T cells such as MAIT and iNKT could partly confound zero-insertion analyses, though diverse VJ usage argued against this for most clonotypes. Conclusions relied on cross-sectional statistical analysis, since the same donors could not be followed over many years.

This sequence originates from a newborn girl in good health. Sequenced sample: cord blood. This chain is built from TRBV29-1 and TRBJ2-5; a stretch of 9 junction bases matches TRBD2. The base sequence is TGCAGCGCACTAGCGGGCCTACAAGAGACCCAGTACTTC. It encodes CSALAGLQETQYF. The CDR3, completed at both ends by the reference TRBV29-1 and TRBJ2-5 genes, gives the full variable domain SAVISQKPSRDICQRGTSLTIQCQVDSQVTMMFWYRQQPGQSLTLIATANQGSEATYESGFVIDKFPISRPNLTFSTLTVSNMSPEDSSIYLCSALAGLQETQYFGPGTRLLVL.